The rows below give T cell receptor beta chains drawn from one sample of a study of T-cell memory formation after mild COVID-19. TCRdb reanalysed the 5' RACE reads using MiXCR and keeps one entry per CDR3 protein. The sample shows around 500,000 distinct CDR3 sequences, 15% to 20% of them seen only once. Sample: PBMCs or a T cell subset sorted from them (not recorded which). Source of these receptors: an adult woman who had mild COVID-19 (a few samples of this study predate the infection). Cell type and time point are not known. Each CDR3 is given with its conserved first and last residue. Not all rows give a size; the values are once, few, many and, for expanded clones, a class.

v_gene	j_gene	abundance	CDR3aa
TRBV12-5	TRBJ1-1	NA	CASGQGAGTEAFF
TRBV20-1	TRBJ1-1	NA	CSARVRQNTEAFF
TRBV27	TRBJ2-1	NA	CASSFGTGGYNEQFF
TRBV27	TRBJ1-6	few	CASSPRDIYNSPLHF
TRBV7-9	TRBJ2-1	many	CASSLVRNNEQFF
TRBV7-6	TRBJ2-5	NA	CASSQEAEGGETQYF
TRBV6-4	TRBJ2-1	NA	CASSETSGGLNEQFF
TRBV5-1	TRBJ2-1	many	CASSLDSHEQFF
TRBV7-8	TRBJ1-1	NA	CASSLDRGALGAFF
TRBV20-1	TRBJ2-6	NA	CSASAGANVLTF
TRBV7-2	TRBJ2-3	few	CASSFSGGDTQYF
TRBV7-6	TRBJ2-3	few	CASSLVSGILSTDTQYF
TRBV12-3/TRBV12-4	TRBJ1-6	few	CASSFPGQANSPLHF
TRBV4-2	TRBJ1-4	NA	CASSRQSTSATNEKLFF
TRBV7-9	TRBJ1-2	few	CASSLGQDFNYGYTF
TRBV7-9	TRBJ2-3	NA	CASSSSETDTQYF
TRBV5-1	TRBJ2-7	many	CASSLEGQGANEQYF
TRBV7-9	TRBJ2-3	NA	CASSWGVSTDTQYF
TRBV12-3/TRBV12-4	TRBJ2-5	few	CASSSTGLAGGYQETQYF
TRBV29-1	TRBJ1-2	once	CSVGGQYYGYTF
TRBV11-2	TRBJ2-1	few	CASSLGGTSGYYNEQFF
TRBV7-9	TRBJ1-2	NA	CASSEGTDYGYTF
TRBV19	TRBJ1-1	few	CASRGDRYTEAFF
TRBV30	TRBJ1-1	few	CAWSVGTVNTEAFF
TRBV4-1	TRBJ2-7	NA	CASSGVKMDGGSSYEQYF
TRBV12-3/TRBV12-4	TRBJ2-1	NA	CASSLRAGVGEQFF
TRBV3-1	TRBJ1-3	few	CASSQGRPGGKNTIYF
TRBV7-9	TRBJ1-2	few	CASSLREGAYGYTF
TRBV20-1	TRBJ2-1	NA	CSARDIPADQNEQFF
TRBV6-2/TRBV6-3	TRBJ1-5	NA	CASRNTGTGNQPQHF
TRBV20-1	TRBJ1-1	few	CSANRMNTEAFF
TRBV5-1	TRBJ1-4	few	CASSLVTGSSEKLFF
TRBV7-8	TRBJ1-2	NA	CASSLEWTNSQYGYTF
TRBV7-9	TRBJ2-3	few	CASSSAIRTDTQYF
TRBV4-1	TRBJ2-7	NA	CASSQPTRAPYEQYF
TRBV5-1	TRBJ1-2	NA	CASSLVAGARTDFYGYTF
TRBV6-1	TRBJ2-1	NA	CASSAQYNEQFF
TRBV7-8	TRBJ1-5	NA	CASSLADFNQPQHF
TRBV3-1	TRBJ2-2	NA	CASSPFTSGVGTGELFF
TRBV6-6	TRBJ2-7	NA	CASSNSGGAGEQYF
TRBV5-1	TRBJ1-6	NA	CASSLDHQDNSPLHF
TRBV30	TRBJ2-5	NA	CAWSPNPGETTEYF
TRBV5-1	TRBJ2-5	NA	CASSFPDRGSRETQYF
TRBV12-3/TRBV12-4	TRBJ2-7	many	CASSSSHSGSYEQYF
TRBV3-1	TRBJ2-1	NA	CASSPDRVGTEQFF
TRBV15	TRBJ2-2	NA	CATSREMSAPGELFF
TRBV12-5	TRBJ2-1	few	CASGLFTGTGHNEQFF
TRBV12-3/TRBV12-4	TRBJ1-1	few	CASSLGQKNTEAFF
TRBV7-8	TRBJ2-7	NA	CASSPQGTYEQYF
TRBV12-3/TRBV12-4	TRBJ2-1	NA	CASSRTENEQFF
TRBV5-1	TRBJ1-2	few	CASSLADGGRGYTF
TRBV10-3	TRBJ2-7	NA	CAISIGQGAEQYF
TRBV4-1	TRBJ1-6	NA	CASSQAPRDRTLHF
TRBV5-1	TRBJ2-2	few	CASSLLTSTGELFF
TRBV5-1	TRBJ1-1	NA	CASSLLGLGGTEAFF
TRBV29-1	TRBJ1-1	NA	CSVLQAMNTEAFF
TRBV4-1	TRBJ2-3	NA	CASSLGRGGDTQYF
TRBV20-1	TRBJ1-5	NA	CSASGGYSNQPQHF
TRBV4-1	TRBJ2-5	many	CASSQVGGPAQYF